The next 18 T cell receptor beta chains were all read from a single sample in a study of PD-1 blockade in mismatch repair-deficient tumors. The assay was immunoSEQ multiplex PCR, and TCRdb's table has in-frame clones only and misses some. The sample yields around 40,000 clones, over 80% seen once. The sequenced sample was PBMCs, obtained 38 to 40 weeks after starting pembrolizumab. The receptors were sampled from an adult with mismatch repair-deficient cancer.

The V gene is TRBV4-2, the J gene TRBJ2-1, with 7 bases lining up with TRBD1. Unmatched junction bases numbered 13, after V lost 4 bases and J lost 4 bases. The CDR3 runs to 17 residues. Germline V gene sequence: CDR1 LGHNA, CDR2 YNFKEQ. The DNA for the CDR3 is TGTGCCAGCAGCCCCCGAGGGGGCAGCGGAATTTACAATGAGCAGTTCTTC. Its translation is CASSPRGGSGIYNEQFF.

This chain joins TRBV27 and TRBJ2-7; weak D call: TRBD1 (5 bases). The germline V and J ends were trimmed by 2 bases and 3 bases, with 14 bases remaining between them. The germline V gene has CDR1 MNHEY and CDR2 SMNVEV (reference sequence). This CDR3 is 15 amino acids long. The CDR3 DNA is TGTGCCAGCAGTTTAATGAAAGGGGCCTACTACGAGCAGTACTTC. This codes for CASSLMKGAYYEQYF.

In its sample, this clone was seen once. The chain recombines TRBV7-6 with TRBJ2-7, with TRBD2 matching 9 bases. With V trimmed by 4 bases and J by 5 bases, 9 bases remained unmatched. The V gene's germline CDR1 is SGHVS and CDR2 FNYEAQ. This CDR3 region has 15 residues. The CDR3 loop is CASSSRLAGTNEQYF. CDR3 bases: TGTGCCAGCAGCTCACGGCTAGCGGGAACGAACGAGCAGTACTTC.

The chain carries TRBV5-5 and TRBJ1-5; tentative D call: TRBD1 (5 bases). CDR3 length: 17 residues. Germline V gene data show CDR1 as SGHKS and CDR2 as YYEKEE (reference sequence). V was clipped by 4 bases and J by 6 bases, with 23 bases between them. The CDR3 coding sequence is TGTGCCAGCAGCCCAGGCACCCAGGGAGGTCGGAGTCAGCCCCAGCATTTT. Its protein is CASSPGTQGGRSQPQHF.

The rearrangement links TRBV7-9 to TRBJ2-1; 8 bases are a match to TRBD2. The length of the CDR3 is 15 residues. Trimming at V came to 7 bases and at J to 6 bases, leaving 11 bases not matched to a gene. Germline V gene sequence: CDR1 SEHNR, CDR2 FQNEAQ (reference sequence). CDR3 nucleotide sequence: TGTGCCAGCACGCACCTCGCGGGAGGTGTCAATGAGCAGTTCTTC. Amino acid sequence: CASTHLAGGVNEQFF.

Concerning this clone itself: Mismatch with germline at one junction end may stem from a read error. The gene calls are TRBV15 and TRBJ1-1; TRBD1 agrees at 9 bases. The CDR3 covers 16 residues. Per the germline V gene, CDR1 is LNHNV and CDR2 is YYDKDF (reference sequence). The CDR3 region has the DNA TGTGCCACCAGGAGAGTCCCGGGACAGGGAATTTCTGAAGCTTTCTTT. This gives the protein CATRRVPGQGISEAFF.

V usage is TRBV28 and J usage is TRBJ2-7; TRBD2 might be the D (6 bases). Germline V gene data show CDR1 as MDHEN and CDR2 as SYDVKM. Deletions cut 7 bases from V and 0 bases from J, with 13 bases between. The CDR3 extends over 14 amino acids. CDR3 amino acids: CASTGFGSSYEQYF. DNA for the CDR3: TGTGCCAGCACTGGGTTCGGGAGCTCCTACGAGCAGTACTTC.

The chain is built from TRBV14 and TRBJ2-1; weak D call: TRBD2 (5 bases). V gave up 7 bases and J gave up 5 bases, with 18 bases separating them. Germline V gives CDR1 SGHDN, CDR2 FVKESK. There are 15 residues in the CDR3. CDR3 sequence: CASTRGARKNNEQFF. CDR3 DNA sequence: TGTGCCAGCACCCGGGGTGCGAGAAAAAACAATGAGCAGTTCTTC.

CDR3 sequence (DNA): TGTGCCAGCTCACCACACGGGATTGGGACCGGGGAGCTGTTTTTT. Its translation: CASSPHGIGTGELFF. This chain uses TRBV18 with TRBJ2-2, with a tentative D call TRBD2 (5 bases). In germline, CDR1 is KGHSH, CDR2 LQKENI. CDR3 length: 15 residues. Trimming pared 1 base from V and 5 bases from J, leaving 11 bases between.

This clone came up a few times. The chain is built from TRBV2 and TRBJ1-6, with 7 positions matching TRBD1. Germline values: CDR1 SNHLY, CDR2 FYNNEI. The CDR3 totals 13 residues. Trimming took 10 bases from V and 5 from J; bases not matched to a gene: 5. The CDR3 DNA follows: TGTGCCATCGACAGGGAGAATAATTCACCCCTCCACTTT. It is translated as CAIDRENNSPLHF.

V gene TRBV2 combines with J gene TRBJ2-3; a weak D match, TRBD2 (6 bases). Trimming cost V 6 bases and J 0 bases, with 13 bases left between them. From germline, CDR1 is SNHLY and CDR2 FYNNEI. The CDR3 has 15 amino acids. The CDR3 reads CASREGITSTDTQYF. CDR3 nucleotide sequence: TGTGCCAGCAGGGAGGGAATAACTAGCACAGATACGCAGTATTTT.

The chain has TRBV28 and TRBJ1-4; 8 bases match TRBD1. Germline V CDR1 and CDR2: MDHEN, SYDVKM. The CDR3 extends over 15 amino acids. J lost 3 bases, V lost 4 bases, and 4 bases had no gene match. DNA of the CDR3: TGTGCCAGCAGTTCTCCGGACAGGGCTAATGAAAAACTGTTTTTT. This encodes CASSSPDRANEKLFF.

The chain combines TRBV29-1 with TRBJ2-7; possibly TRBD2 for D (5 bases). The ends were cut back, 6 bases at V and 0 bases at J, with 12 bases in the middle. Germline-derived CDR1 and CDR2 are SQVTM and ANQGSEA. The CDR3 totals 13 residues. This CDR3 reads CSVAGSSSYEQYF. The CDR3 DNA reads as TGCAGCGTGGCTGGGAGTAGCTCCTACGAGCAGTACTTC.

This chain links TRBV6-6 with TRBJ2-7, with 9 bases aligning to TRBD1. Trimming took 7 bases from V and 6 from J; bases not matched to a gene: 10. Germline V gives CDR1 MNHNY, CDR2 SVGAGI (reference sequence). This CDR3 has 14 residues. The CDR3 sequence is CASTVPGQGGEQYF. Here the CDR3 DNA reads TGTGCCAGCACCGTTCCGGGACAGGGCGGCGAGCAGTACTTC.

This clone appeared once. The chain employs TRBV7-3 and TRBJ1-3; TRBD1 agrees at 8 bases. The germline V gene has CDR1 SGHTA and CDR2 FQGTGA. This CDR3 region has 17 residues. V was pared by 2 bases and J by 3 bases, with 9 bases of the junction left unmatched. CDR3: CASSLGHRGLGGNTIYF. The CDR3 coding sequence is TGTGCCAGCAGCTTAGGGCACAGGGGGTTAGGTGGAAACACCATATATTTT.

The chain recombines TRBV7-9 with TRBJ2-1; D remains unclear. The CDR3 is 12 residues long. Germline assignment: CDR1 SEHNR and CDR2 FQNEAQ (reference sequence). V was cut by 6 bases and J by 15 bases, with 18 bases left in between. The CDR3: CASSMTFPPRFF. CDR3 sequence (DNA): TGTGCCAGCAGTATGACTTTCCCCCCGCGGTTCTTC.

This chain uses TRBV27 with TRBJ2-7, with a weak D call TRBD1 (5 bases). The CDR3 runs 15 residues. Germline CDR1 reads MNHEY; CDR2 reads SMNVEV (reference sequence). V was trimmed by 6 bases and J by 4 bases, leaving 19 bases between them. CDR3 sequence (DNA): TGTGCCAGCAGCCTGACCCCGACAGAGTGGTACGAGCAGTACTTC. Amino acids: CASSLTPTEWYEQYF.

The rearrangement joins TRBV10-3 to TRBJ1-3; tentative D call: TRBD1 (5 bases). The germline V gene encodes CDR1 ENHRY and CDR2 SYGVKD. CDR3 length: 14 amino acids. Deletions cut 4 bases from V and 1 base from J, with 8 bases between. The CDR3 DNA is TGTGCCATCAGTGTGGACATGTCTGGAAACACCATATATTTT. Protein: CAISVDMSGNTIYF.